The 26 T cell receptor beta chains in this list originate from one sample, sequenced in a study of OX40 agonist ivuxolimab in advanced cancers. Library method: the immunoSEQ multiplex PCR assay. TCRdb stores this immuneACCESS table with in-frame sequences only. Part of the clones is absent; in the studies checked, under half of the shortfall reflects unresolved V genes, and no reason is known for the rest. Present in this sample are some 30,000 clones, 75% to 95% of which were seen just once. The ten biggest clones cover approximately 4.3% of the sample. The material was CD4+ or CD8+ T cells sorted from blood, obtained in a trial of the OX40 agonist ivuxolimab. The receptor set was obtained from an adult with an advanced solid tumor such as melanoma, head and neck, liver or kidney cancer.

The V gene is TRBV10-2, the J gene TRBJ2-7; 9 bases map to TRBD2. The V segment lost 5 bases and the J segment 2 bases; nucleotides outside the gene matches: 4. The CDR3 has 14 amino acids. Germline V gene sequence: CDR1 WSHSY, CDR2 SAAADI. The CDR3 DNA reads TGCGCCAGCAGTCCTAGCGGGGCCGCCTACGAGCAGTACGTC. Translating it yields CASSPSGAAYEQYV.

V is TRBV27 and J is TRBJ2-1; a possible D gene is TRBD2 (5 bases). The CDR3 has 15 residues. CDR1 is MNHEY and CDR2 is SMNVEV in the germline V gene (reference sequence). Deletions cut 7 bases from V and 0 bases from J, with 13 bases between. The CDR3 sequence: CASKKGLSSYNEQFF. The CDR3 region has the DNA TGTGCCAGCAAAAAAGGACTGAGCTCCTACAATGAGCAGTTCTTC.

The J gene is TRBJ1-6, the V gene TRBV28, with D tentatively TRBD1 (6 bases). V gave up 3 bases and J gave up 3 bases, with 9 bases separating them. In germline, CDR1 is MDHEN, CDR2 SYDVKM. The CDR3 is 15 residues long. The CDR3 DNA sequence: TGTGCCAGCAGTTTGACAGGAGTCTATAATTCACCCCTCCACTTT. Its translation is CASSLTGVYNSPLHF.

V gene TRBV11-2 combines with J gene TRBJ1-1; D is undetermined. Trimming pared 7 bases from V and 0 bases from J, leaving 12 bases between. CDR1 is SGHAT and CDR2 is FQNNGV in the germline V gene. The CDR3 covers 14 residues. The CDR3, as DNA: TGTGCCAGCACCACCCTGTTCATGAACACTGAAGCTTTCTTT. Encoded protein: CASTTLFMNTEAFF.

The chain recombines TRBV27 with TRBJ2-2; 8 bases map to TRBD1. The CDR3 runs 14 residues. In germline, CDR1 is MNHEY, CDR2 SMNVEV (reference sequence). After removal of 4 bases from V and 6 bases from J, the junction contained 4 bases not matched to a gene. The CDR3: CASSSDRGAGELFF. The CDR3 DNA follows: TGTGCCAGCAGTTCTGACAGGGGTGCCGGGGAGCTGTTTTTT.

The rearrangement links TRBV4-1 to TRBJ1-5; D might be TRBD1 (6 bases). CDR3 length: 14 amino acids. V was cut by 4 bases and J by 9 bases, with 16 bases left in between. Germline V lookup: CDR1 MGHRA, CDR2 YSYEKL. For the CDR3, the DNA is TGCGCCAGCAGCCTTCAAAAACAGGGTCCGCCCCAGCATTTT. As protein: CASSLQKQGPPQHF.

V and J are TRBV28 and TRBJ2-7, with D uncertain. The CDR3 runs 13 residues. Trimming stripped 3 bases from V and 3 bases from J, with 9 bases between. CDR1 and CDR2 (germline): MDHEN, SYDVKM. CDR3 sequence: CASSFGSSYEQYF. DNA for the CDR3: TGTGCCAGCAGTTTCGGTAGTAGCTACGAGCAGTACTTC.

This chain links TRBV6-1 with TRBJ2-1, with D perhaps matching TRBD1 (7 bases). The CDR3 consists of 15 residues. V was pared by 5 bases and J by 1 base, with 12 bases between. In germline, CDR1 is MNHNS, CDR2 SASEGT. CDR3 sequence reads: CASSPRGASYNEQFF. CDR3 coding DNA: TGTGCCAGCAGTCCCAGGGGGGCTTCCTACAATGAGCAGTTCTTC.

The chain has TRBV5-8 and TRBJ2-1; 7 bases match TRBD2. Germline V gene lookup returns CDR1 SGHTS and CDR2 YDEGEE. This CDR3 region has 14 residues. Unmatched junction bases numbered 12, after V lost 7 bases and J lost 8 bases. As DNA, the CDR3 is TGTGCCAGCGTCAGCGGGATGTCATACGATGAGCAGTTCTTC. Its protein is CASVSGMSYDEQFF.

The rearrangement links TRBV7-2 to TRBJ1-2; D is unclear. Between the trimmed V and J ends, which lost 1 base and 3 bases, there was a span of 12 bases. This CDR3 spans 15 amino acids. CDR1 and CDR2 (germline): SGHTA, FQGNSA. For the CDR3, the DNA is TGTGCCAGCAGCTTAGTCGATCGAACAGACTATGGCTACACCTTC. The encoded protein is CASSLVDRTDYGYTF.

The rearrangement joins TRBV6-6 to TRBJ2-7, with D possibly TRBD2 on 5 matching bases. Trimming removed 8 bases from V and 6 bases from J, with 14 bases in between. Germline V gene sequence: CDR1 MNHNY, CDR2 SVGAGI (reference sequence). This CDR3 is 12 amino acids long. CDR3 amino acids: CASLGGGSEQYF. For the CDR3, the DNA is TGTGCCAGCCTAGGAGGTGGCTCCGAGCAGTACTTC.

This clone came up a few times. The chain uses TRBV4-1 and TRBJ1-1, with a possible D match to TRBD1 (5 bases). Germline CDR1 MGHRA, CDR2 YSYEKL. CDR3 length equals 12 residues. Trimming took 2 bases from V and 8 from J, leaving 9 bases between them. The CDR3 DNA reads TGCGCCAGCAGCCAACGTGGGACCGAAGCTTTCTTT. This translates into CASSQRGTEAFF.

V gene TRBV2 combines with J gene TRBJ2-7, with D possibly being TRBD1 (5 bases). V gave up 2 bases and J gave up 3 bases, with 20 bases separating them. The germline V gene encodes CDR1 SNHLY and CDR2 FYNNEI. The CDR3 runs to 17 residues. The CDR3 DNA follows: TGTGCCAGCAGTGAAAGGTACCGCCTGGACCAGGGCTACGAGCAGTACTTC. Protein sequence: CASSERYRLDQGYEQYF.

The chain recombines TRBV4-1 with TRBJ1-5, with 10 bases aligning to TRBD1. The junction had 13 bases not matched to a gene; V was cut back by 4 bases and J by 4 bases. The germline gives CDR1 MGHRA, CDR2 YSYEKL. This CDR3 region has 18 residues. CDR3 sequence: CASSPEMGGTGVNQPQHF. The CDR3 nucleotides read TGCGCCAGCAGCCCCGAGATGGGGGGGACAGGGGTGAATCAGCCCCAGCATTTT.

In this sample, this clone is medium-sized (0.01 to 0.1%). The rearrangement links TRBV4-1 to TRBJ2-7; perhaps TRBD1 as D (6 bases). The ends were cut back, 3 bases at V and 1 base at J, with 10 bases in the middle. Germline values: CDR1 MGHRA, CDR2 YSYEKL. CDR3 length: 14 residues. The DNA for the CDR3 is TGCGCCAGCAGCCACTGGGACACTTCCTACGAGCAGTACTTC. Amino acid sequence: CASSHWDTSYEQYF.

The V and J genes are TRBV7-9 and TRBJ2-1, with 9 bases aligning to TRBD1. With V trimmed by 11 bases and J by 1 base, 12 bases remained unmatched. Germline CDR1 reads SEHNR; CDR2 reads FQNEAQ (reference sequence). The CDR3 covers 16 residues. CDR3 region: CALDDRTGASYNEQFF. The DNA of the CDR3 is TGTGCCCTAGACGATAGGACAGGGGCATCCTACAATGAGCAGTTCTTC. Variable domain in full (rest from reference TRBV7-9 and TRBJ2-1): DTGVSQNPRHKITKRGQNVTFRCDPISEHNRLYWYRQTLGQGPEFLTYFQNEAQLEKSRLLSDRFSAERPKGSFSTLEIQRTEQGDSAMYLCALDDRTGASYNEQFFGPGTRLTVL.

This clone is a singleton in its sample. The J gene is TRBJ1-1, the V gene TRBV10-3; tentative D call: TRBD1 (5 bases). Deletions cut 6 bases from V and 3 bases from J, with 11 bases between. The CDR3 contains 13 residues. Germline CDR1 ENHRY, CDR2 SYGVKD. The CDR3 sequence: CAIRGVGDTEAFF. CDR3 DNA sequence: TGTGCCATCAGGGGAGTAGGGGACACTGAAGCTTTCTTT.

The chain carries TRBV11-3 and TRBJ2-1; the D is unclear. Germline CDR1 SGHNT, CDR2 YENEEA. There are 16 residues in the CDR3. V lost 3 bases to trimming and J lost 0 bases, with 12 bases between them. CDR3: CASSLIGTSSYNEQFF. For the CDR3, the DNA is TGTGCCAGCAGCTTGATAGGTACCAGCTCCTACAATGAGCAGTTCTTC.

The chain joins TRBV4-1 to TRBJ1-2, with D tentatively TRBD1 (5 bases). Germline CDR1 MGHRA, CDR2 YSYEKL. The CDR3 spans 14 residues. Between the trimmed V and J ends, which lost 6 bases and 8 bases, there was a span of 19 bases. CDR3 loop: CASRPNQGFFGYTF. The CDR3 coding sequence is TGCGCCAGCAGACCAAATCAGGGTTTTTTCGGCTACACCTTC.

The V and J genes are TRBV28 and TRBJ2-5; D is possibly TRBD2 (7 bases). CDR1 and CDR2 from the germline V gene are MDHEN and SYDVKM. V lost 6 bases and J lost 5, with 19 bases in between. The CDR3 totals 15 residues. DNA for the CDR3: TGTGCCAGCAGCATAGTGCGGGGGCGAGGGGAGACCCAGTACTTC. It codes for CASSIVRGRGETQYF. Together with reference TRBV28 and TRBJ2-5, the CDR3 gives the full variable domain: DVKVTQSSRYLVKRTGEKVFLECVQDMDHENMFWYRQDPGLGLRLIYFSYDVKMKEKGDIPEGYSVSREKKERFSLILESASTNQTSMYLCASSIVRGRGETQYFGPGTRLLVL.

The genes are TRBV10-3 and TRBJ1-5; D is uncertain. V lost 10 bases to trimming and J lost 4 bases, with 17 bases between them. CDR1 and CDR2 from the germline V gene are ENHRY and SYGVKD. CDR3 length equals 14 residues. This CDR3 is CATSTATANQPQHF. CDR3 nucleotides: TGTGCCACCTCAACGGCCACCGCTAATCAGCCCCAGCATTTT.

The V gene is TRBV4-1, the J gene TRBJ1-2; 8 bases match TRBD1. Germline V gene sequence: CDR1 MGHRA, CDR2 YSYEKL. This CDR3 is built from 16 residues. The ends lost 8 bases at V and 5 bases at J; junction bases unmatched: 16. The CDR3 reads CASQLESRQGAYGYTF. CDR3 bases: TGCGCCAGCCAACTCGAGTCGAGGCAGGGGGCATATGGCTACACCTTC.

The genes are TRBV9 and TRBJ2-2; D may be TRBD2 (5 bases). The CDR3 is 19 amino acids. Germline V gene data show CDR1 as SGDLS and CDR2 as YYNGEE. The V end was cut by 2 bases, the J end by 0 bases, with 20 bases between. The CDR3 region is CASSVHSKRTNSNTGELFF. The CDR3 region has the DNA TGTGCCAGCAGCGTGCACAGCAAGCGGACCAACTCGAACACCGGGGAGCTGTTTTTT.

The chain uses TRBV19 and TRBJ2-7; 12 bases match TRBD2. In germline, CDR1 is LNHDA, CDR2 SQIVND (reference sequence). The CDR3 has 15 amino acids. Germline trimming cut 7 bases from V and 6 bases from J; bases unmatched to any gene: 10. The CDR3 loop is CASTQRLAGDGEQYF. In DNA, the CDR3 is TGTGCCAGTACCCAACGACTAGCGGGAGATGGCGAGCAGTACTTC.

V usage is TRBV4-3 and J usage is TRBJ2-7; 9 positions agree with TRBD1. CDR1 is LGHNA, CDR2 YSLEER, per germline. The CDR3 covers 15 residues. V dropped 3 bases and J dropped 0; count of bases not matched to a gene: 3. CDR3 bases: TGCGCCAGCAGCCAGCAGGACAGGGGCTCCTACGAGCAGTACTTC. Protein: CASSQQDRGSYEQYF.

V is TRBV10-2 and J is TRBJ2-5, with TRBD2 matching over 7 bases. The CDR3 has 16 amino acids. Germline CDR1 is WSHSY and CDR2 is SAAADI. V lost 1 base to trimming and J lost 2 bases; unmatched junction nucleotides: 7. CDR3 in amino acids: CASSELVGGDQETQYF. The CDR3, as DNA: TGCGCCAGCAGTGAGTTGGTGGGAGGGGATCAAGAGACCCAGTACTTC.